Listed below are T cell receptor beta chains from one sample, sequenced in a study of cytomegalovirus exposure and HLA in healthy donors. Clones were sequenced by immunoSEQ multiplex PCR, and TCRdb holds only the in-frame ones, with some missing. The table has under 200,000 clones, about three quarters seen once. Sequenced: PBMCs. Receptors originate from a woman between 50 and 59 years old in good health and CMV-seropositive. Each CDR3 is given with its conserved first and last residue. D genes are given only for firm matches. Size values are once, few and many counts, or a class for expanded clones, and some rows have none.

clone_size: few; d_call: .; j_call: TRBJ2-5; v_call: TRBV5-4; cdr3_aa: CASSPRGGFVETQYF; cdr3_nt: TGTGCCAGCAGCCCCCGCGGAGGGTTCGTAGAGACCCAGTACTTC
clone_size: .; d_call: TRBD2; j_call: TRBJ2-7; v_call: TRBV11-2; cdr3_aa: CASSPLTSGRTTNSYEQYF; cdr3_nt: TGTGCCAGCAGCCCCCTGACTAGCGGGAGGACTACCAATTCCTACGAGCAGTACTTC
clone_size: .; d_call: TRBD2; j_call: TRBJ2-3; v_call: TRBV5-8; cdr3_aa: CASAASGRRTDTQYF; cdr3_nt: TGTGCCAGCGCTGCAAGCGGGAGGCGCACAGATACGCAGTATTTT
clone_size: few; d_call: TRBD2; j_call: TRBJ2-1; v_call: TRBV4-3; cdr3_aa: CASSLAGGPGNEQFF; cdr3_nt: TGCGCCAGCAGCCTAGCGGGAGGGCCGGGTAATGAGCAGTTCTTC
clone_size: .; d_call: TRBD1; j_call: TRBJ1-5; v_call: TRBV2; cdr3_aa: CASRTTGEFKHF; cdr3_nt: TGTGCCAGCAGGACCACAGGGGAATTTAAACATTTT
clone_size: .; d_call: .; j_call: TRBJ2-6; v_call: TRBV30; cdr3_aa: CAWSASLGGLTF; cdr3_nt: TGTGCCTGGAGTGCTTCATTGGGGGGCCTGACTTTC
clone_size: .; d_call: TRBD1; j_call: TRBJ1-5; v_call: TRBV18; cdr3_aa: CASSNDRGNQPQHF; cdr3_nt: TGTGCCAGCTCAAACGACAGGGGCAATCAGCCCCAGCATTTT
clone_size: .; d_call: TRBD2; j_call: TRBJ2-7; v_call: TRBV19; cdr3_aa: CASSLGTSGSYEQYF; cdr3_nt: TGTGCCAGTAGTTTAGGGACTAGCGGGTCTTACGAGCAGTACTTC
clone_size: .; d_call: TRBD1; j_call: TRBJ2-1; v_call: TRBV5-1; cdr3_aa: CASAYVTGAKDYYNEQFF; cdr3_nt: TGCGCCAGCGCCTACGTCACAGGGGCTAAAGATTACTACAATGAGCAGTTCTTC
clone_size: .; d_call: TRBD2; j_call: TRBJ2-7; v_call: TRBV5-6; cdr3_aa: CASSQGLAIDEQYF; cdr3_nt: TGTGCCAGCAGCCAAGGACTAGCAATTGACGAGCAGTACTTC
clone_size: few; d_call: TRBD1; j_call: TRBJ2-3; v_call: TRBV6-5; cdr3_aa: CASSATGGGTDTQYF; cdr3_nt: TGTGCCAGCAGTGCGACAGGGGGAGGCACAGATACGCAGTATTTT
clone_size: few; d_call: .; j_call: TRBJ2-2; v_call: TRBV7-3; cdr3_aa: CASSAGPTNTGELFF; cdr3_nt: TGTGCCAGCAGCGCGGGACCAACGAACACCGGGGAGCTGTTTTTT
clone_size: .; d_call: TRBD2; j_call: TRBJ2-7; v_call: TRBV6-6; cdr3_aa: CATEAGVSYEQYF; cdr3_nt: TGTGCCACGGAAGCGGGAGTATCCTACGAGCAGTACTTC
clone_size: once; d_call: TRBD1; j_call: TRBJ2-5; v_call: TRBV6-4; cdr3_aa: CASSATGGSQETQYF; cdr3_nt: TGTGCCAGCAGTGCTACAGGGGGTTCTCAAGAGACCCAGTACTTC
clone_size: few; d_call: TRBD1; j_call: TRBJ2-7; v_call: TRBV6-6; cdr3_aa: CASSLTGVSYEQYF; cdr3_nt: TGTGCCAGCAGCTTGACAGGGGTGTCCTACGAGCAGTACTTC
clone_size: few; d_call: TRBD1; j_call: TRBJ2-1; v_call: TRBV11-2; cdr3_aa: CASSLDGQGGVDEQFF; cdr3_nt: TGTGCCAGCAGCTTAGACGGACAGGGGGGAGTCGATGAGCAGTTCTTC
clone_size: .; d_call: .; j_call: TRBJ1-5; v_call: TRBV6-1; cdr3_aa: CASSEIRYQPQHF; cdr3_nt: TGTGCCAGCAGTGAAATCAGGTATCAGCCCCAGCATTTT
clone_size: .; d_call: .; j_call: TRBJ1-4; v_call: TRBV19; cdr3_aa: CASSSWTDFNEKLFF; cdr3_nt: TGTGCCAGTAGTTCGTGGACAGACTTTAATGAAAAACTGTTTTTT
clone_size: .; d_call: .; j_call: TRBJ1-3; v_call: TRBV7-2; cdr3_aa: CASSLRDNSGNTIYF; cdr3_nt: TGTGCCAGCAGCCTCAGAGACAATTCTGGAAACACCATATATTTT
clone_size: once; d_call: .; j_call: TRBJ2-1; v_call: TRBV7-3; cdr3_aa: CASSLNRGGEQFF; cdr3_nt: TGTGCCAGCAGCTTAAATCGAGGGGGTGAGCAGTTCTTC
clone_size: .; d_call: .; j_call: TRBJ2-3; v_call: TRBV5-4; cdr3_aa: CASSLDPSLHTDTQYF; cdr3_nt: TGTGCCAGCAGCTTGGATCCTAGCCTTCACACAGATACGCAGTATTTT
clone_size: .; d_call: TRBD1; j_call: TRBJ1-6; v_call: TRBV2; cdr3_aa: CASSLDRGGSPLHF; cdr3_nt: TGTGCCAGCAGTTTGGACAGGGGCGGTTCACCCCTCCACTTT
clone_size: .; d_call: .; j_call: TRBJ1-2; v_call: TRBV5-1; cdr3_aa: CASSWGGDGYTF; cdr3_nt: TGCGCCAGCAGCTGGGGAGGTGATGGCTACACCTTC
clone_size: .; d_call: .; j_call: TRBJ1-2; v_call: TRBV6-1; cdr3_aa: CASSLNRVVRGYTF; cdr3_nt: TGTGCCAGCAGTCTTAACAGGGTTGTTCGTGGCTACACCTTC
clone_size: .; d_call: .; j_call: TRBJ1-5; v_call: TRBV2; cdr3_aa: CASSELGGGVAQPQHF; cdr3_nt: TGTGCCAGCAGTGAATTGGGGGGGGGCGTCGCCCAGCCCCAGCATTTT
clone_size: .; d_call: TRBD2; j_call: TRBJ2-1; v_call: TRBV11-3; cdr3_aa: CASSQQGSGGANEQFF; cdr3_nt: TGTGCCAGCAGCCAACAAGGGAGCGGGGGGGCCAATGAGCAGTTCTTC
clone_size: .; d_call: .; j_call: TRBJ2-7; v_call: TRBV6-1; cdr3_aa: CASSLTGSYEQYF; cdr3_nt: TGTGCCAGCAGTTTGACAGGTTCCTACGAGCAGTACTTC
clone_size: .; d_call: TRBD2; j_call: TRBJ2-7; v_call: TRBV7-2; cdr3_aa: CASSLTSGASYEQYF; cdr3_nt: TGTGCCAGCAGCTTAACTAGCGGGGCCTCCTACGAGCAGTACTTC
clone_size: once; d_call: .; j_call: TRBJ1-2; v_call: TRBV7-9; cdr3_aa: CASSFSTNYGYTF; cdr3_nt: TGTGCCAGCAGCTTTTCTACTAACTATGGCTACACCTTC
clone_size: .; d_call: TRBD1; j_call: TRBJ1-1; v_call: TRBV10-1; cdr3_aa: CASSESGQGATEAFF; cdr3_nt: TGCGCCAGCAGTGAGTCGGGACAGGGGGCCACTGAAGCTTTCTTT
clone_size: once; d_call: TRBD2; j_call: TRBJ2-3; v_call: TRBV30; cdr3_aa: CAWSVQASGRTDTQYF; cdr3_nt: TGTGCCTGGAGTGTACAGGCTAGCGGGAGAACAGATACGCAGTATTTT
clone_size: .; d_call: TRBD1; j_call: TRBJ2-5; v_call: TRBV4-1; cdr3_aa: CASSQDATGRETQYF; cdr3_nt: TGCGCCAGCAGCCAAGATGCGACAGGGCGGGAGACCCAGTACTTC
clone_size: .; d_call: .; j_call: TRBJ1-6; v_call: TRBV7-9; cdr3_aa: CASSLMGPNNSPLHF; cdr3_nt: TGTGCCAGCAGCTTAATGGGCCCCAATAATTCACCCCTCCACTTT
clone_size: .; d_call: TRBD1; j_call: TRBJ1-5; v_call: TRBV7-6; cdr3_aa: CASSSGQGVNQPQHF; cdr3_nt: TGTGCCAGCAGCTCCGGACAGGGAGTCAATCAGCCCCAGCATTTT
clone_size: .; d_call: .; j_call: TRBJ2-3; v_call: TRBV4-1; cdr3_aa: CASSQERPTDTQYF; cdr3_nt: TGCGCCAGCAGCCAAGAGCGGCCCACAGATACGCAGTATTTT
clone_size: .; d_call: .; j_call: TRBJ1-5; v_call: TRBV19; cdr3_aa: CASSTKAGSNQPQHF; cdr3_nt: TGTGCCAGTAGTACGAAGGCAGGGAGCAATCAGCCCCAGCATTTT
clone_size: .; d_call: TRBD2; j_call: TRBJ2-1; v_call: TRBV14; cdr3_aa: CASSRRERAGVDEQFF; cdr3_nt: TGTGCCAGCAGCCGAAGAGAAAGAGCGGGAGTCGATGAGCAGTTCTTC
clone_size: .; d_call: TRBD2; j_call: TRBJ2-1; v_call: TRBV30; cdr3_aa: CAWSRRGVPYNEQFF; cdr3_nt: TGTGCCTGGAGTAGGCGGGGGGTTCCCTACAATGAGCAGTTCTTC
clone_size: .; d_call: .; j_call: TRBJ2-4; v_call: TRBV28; cdr3_aa: CASSLIGVSRAKNSQYF; cdr3_nt: TGTGCCAGCAGTCTAATAGGGGTATCCCGCGCCAAAAACAGTCAGTACTTC
clone_size: .; d_call: TRBD2; j_call: TRBJ2-3; v_call: TRBV5-4; cdr3_aa: CASSSRLASTDTQYF; cdr3_nt: TGTGCCAGCAGCTCTAGACTAGCGAGCACAGATACGCAGTATTTT
clone_size: few; d_call: TRBD1; j_call: TRBJ1-2; v_call: TRBV18; cdr3_aa: CASSPDRAYGYTF; cdr3_nt: TGTGCCAGCTCACCCGACAGGGCCTATGGCTACACCTTC
clone_size: once; d_call: TRBD1; j_call: TRBJ2-7; v_call: TRBV5-1; cdr3_aa: CASSIRQGATYEQYF; cdr3_nt: TGCGCCAGCAGCATTCGACAGGGGGCCACCTACGAGCAGTACTTC
clone_size: .; d_call: .; j_call: TRBJ2-3; v_call: TRBV5-1; cdr3_aa: CASSLVVGVFTDTQYF; cdr3_nt: TGCGCCAGCAGCTTGGTAGTGGGAGTATTCACAGATACGCAGTATTTT
clone_size: .; d_call: .; j_call: TRBJ1-1; v_call: TRBV9; cdr3_aa: CASSTMTAMNTEAFF; cdr3_nt: TGTGCCAGCAGCACTATGACAGCCATGAACACTGAAGCTTTCTTT
clone_size: few; d_call: .; j_call: TRBJ2-3; v_call: TRBV29-1; cdr3_aa: CSVAGTRTSTDTQYF; cdr3_nt: TGCAGCGTTGCCGGGACACGTACTAGCACAGATACGCAGTATTTT
clone_size: .; d_call: .; j_call: TRBJ1-2; v_call: TRBV6-1; cdr3_aa: CASSLGANYGYTF; cdr3_nt: TGTGCCAGCAGTCTAGGGGCTAACTATGGCTACACCTTC
clone_size: .; d_call: TRBD1; j_call: TRBJ2-5; v_call: TRBV11-2; cdr3_aa: CASSSPGQGHQETQYF; cdr3_nt: TGTGCCAGCAGCTCCCCTGGACAGGGCCACCAAGAGACCCAGTACTTC
clone_size: .; d_call: TRBD2; j_call: TRBJ2-3; v_call: TRBV28; cdr3_aa: CASSLMVAGGSDTQYF; cdr3_nt: TGTGCCAGCAGTTTGATGGTAGCGGGAGGGTCAGATACGCAGTATTTT
clone_size: .; d_call: .; j_call: TRBJ2-7; v_call: TRBV19; cdr3_aa: CASSIYRAPYEQYF; cdr3_nt: TGTGCCAGTAGTATATACAGGGCCCCCTACGAGCAGTACTTC
clone_size: .; d_call: .; j_call: TRBJ1-4; v_call: TRBV6-5; cdr3_aa: CASSLGGGEKLFF; cdr3_nt: TGTGCCAGCAGTTTAGGCGGGGGTGAAAAACTGTTTTTT
clone_size: .; d_call: TRBD1; j_call: TRBJ1-5; v_call: TRBV2; cdr3_aa: CASSLWTGTRQPQHF; cdr3_nt: TGTGCCAGCAGCCTCTGGACAGGGACGAGGCAGCCCCAGCATTTT
clone_size: .; d_call: .; j_call: TRBJ2-3; v_call: TRBV6-1; cdr3_aa: CASSRTGYGTDTQYF; cdr3_nt: TGTGCCAGCAGCCGAACAGGGTACGGCACAGATACGCAGTATTTT
clone_size: .; d_call: TRBD1; j_call: TRBJ1-2; v_call: TRBV30; cdr3_aa: CAWSRDRAYGYTF; cdr3_nt: TGTGCCTGGAGTCGGGACAGGGCCTATGGCTACACCTTC